A selection of T cell receptor beta chains follows, all from one sample in a study of blood T cell repertoires in COVID-19. TCRdb's copy holds only in-frame clones and misses some; the assay was immunoSEQ multiplex PCR. The table includes over 100,000 clones, approximately 90% detected once. The sample was peripheral blood. All receptors derive from a middle-aged man with acute or convalescent COVID-19. Both conserved end residues are part of each CDR3. D genes are given only for firm matches. Clone size, where shown, is once, few, many, or a class for clones that have expanded.

D gene	J gene	V gene	CDR3 length	clone size	CDR3 DNA	CDR3 protein
-	TRBJ2-2	TRBV7-3	14	-	TGTGCCAGCAGGGAGGGTGCGGGCACCGGGGAGCTGTTTTTT	CASREGAGTGELFF
-	TRBJ1-2	TRBV30	11	-	TGTGCCTGGACAGGGTTGGGTGGCTACACCTTC	CAWTGLGGYTF
-	TRBJ2-1	TRBV5-1	15	-	TGCGCCAGCAGCTTGAGTAGCGGAGGGAACAATGAGCAGTTCTTC	CASSLSSGGNNEQFF
TRBD2	TRBJ2-5	TRBV3-1/TRBV3-2	16	-	TGTGCCAGCAGCCTACCGTTAGGACTAGCGGAAGAGACCCAGTACTTC	CASSLPLGLAEETQYF
TRBD1	TRBJ1-6	TRBV27	15	-	TGTGCCAGCAGCCTTTCGGGACAGCCAGATTCACCCCTCCACTTT	CASSLSGQPDSPLHF
-	TRBJ2-2	TRBV5-1	15	-	TGCGCCAGCAGCCCGCGGTCCACATACACCGGGGAGCTGTTTTTT	CASSPRSTYTGELFF
-	TRBJ1-4	TRBV30	16	-	TGTGCCTGGAGTGGAAATCTCCCGGGGACTAATGAAAAACTGTTTTTT	CAWSGNLPGTNEKLFF
TRBD1	TRBJ1-1	TRBV7-2	14	-	TGTGCCAGCAGGCCCGGGACAGCCGGCACTGAAGCTTTCTTT	CASRPGTAGTEAFF
-	TRBJ2-5	TRBV7-3	14	-	TGTGCCAGCAGCTTACGTAGGGGGCAAGAGACCCAGTACTTC	CASSLRRGQETQYF
TRBD1	TRBJ2-3	TRBV3-1/TRBV3-2	15	once	TGTGCCAGCAGCTCCGGGACAGGGTTCACAGATACGCAGTATTTT	CASSSGTGFTDTQYF
-	TRBJ2-2	TRBV5-1	14	few	TGCGCCAGCAGCTTGGGGGCCGCCACCGGGGAGCTGTTTTTT	CASSLGAATGELFF
-	TRBJ1-2	TRBV4-1	16	-	TGCGCCAGCAGCCAAGCGGCGGCAGTCGTTGTCGTAGGCTACACCTTC	CASSQAAAVVVVGYTF
-	TRBJ1-2	TRBV6-1	15	-	TGTGCCAGCAGTGAAGCGCGGGGAGTGAGCTATGGCTACACCTTC	CASSEARGVSYGYTF
-	TRBJ1-1	TRBV15	15	-	TGTGCCACCAGCAGAGCCCTAGGAGGGGACCTAACGGCTTTCTTT	CATSRALGGDLTAFF
-	TRBJ2-5	TRBV12-5	16	-	TGTGCTAGTGGCCAAGGGGCCCCGAGCGATTGGGAGACCCAGTACTTC	CASGQGAPSDWETQYF
TRBD2	TRBJ2-3	TRBV13	17	-	TGTGCCAGCAGCCTAAGACAAGCGGGAATGGGACCAGATACGCAGTATTTT	CASSLRQAGMGPDTQYF
-	TRBJ1-3	TRBV30	16	-	TGTGCCTGGAGTCTACCAACAGGTTTAGGTGGAAACACCATATATTTT	CAWSLPTGLGGNTIYF
TRBD1	TRBJ1-2	TRBV4-3	20	once	TGCGCCAGCAGCCAAGTTTTCTCCCCCGGGACAGGGGCCGCGGTCTATGGCTACACCTTC	CASSQVFSPGTGAAVYGYTF
-	TRBJ1-2	TRBV30	15	-	TGTGCCTGGAGTGTAGGGTGGCAGGGGACGCATGGCTACACCTTC	CAWSVGWQGTHGYTF
TRBD1	TRBJ2-7	TRBV4-3	15	-	TGCGCCAGCAGCCTTACAGGGGGCATGGACTACGAGCAGTACTTC	CASSLTGGMDYEQYF
-	TRBJ1-5	TRBV2	15	-	TGTGCCAGCAGTGAAGAGCGGGATAGCAATCAGCCCCAGCATTTT	CASSEERDSNQPQHF
-	TRBJ1-3	TRBV7-9	12	-	TGTGCCAGCAGCCCCCTCCGCCAGGTCGAATATTTT	CASSPLRQVEYF
TRBD2	TRBJ2-2	TRBV19	14	-	TGTGCCAGTAGGGTAGCGGGGGGGACCGGGGAGCTGTTTTTT	CASRVAGGTGELFF
-	TRBJ2-1	TRBV5-1	14	-	TGCGCCAGCAGCTCAAATAGCGTCAGGGGTGAGCAGTTCTTC	CASSSNSVRGEQFF
TRBD1	TRBJ1-2	TRBV7-9	13	-	TGTGCCAGCAGCTTAGTGACAGGGTTGGGCTACACCTTC	CASSLVTGLGYTF
-	TRBJ1-4	TRBV7-5	18	-	TGTGCCAGAAGCTTTACTGGGGGGCCCGGGACAGCCTATGAAAAACTGTTTTTT	CARSFTGGPGTAYEKLFF
-	TRBJ1-1	TRBV7-9	13	-	TGTGCCAGCAGCTTGGGCCTGTGGACTGAAGCTTTCTTT	CASSLGLWTEAFF
TRBD2	TRBJ2-1	TRBV10-3	17	-	TGTGCCATCAGTGAGTCGAGGGGCGGGAGGGCCAAAAATGAGCAGTTCTTC	CAISESRGGRAKNEQFF
-	TRBJ1-1	TRBV10-3	14	-	TGTGCCATCAGTGAGTCGTTCGGAGGCACTGAAGCTTTCTTT	CAISESFGGTEAFF
-	TRBJ2-5	TRBV3-1/TRBV3-2	14	-	TGTGCCAGCAGCCAAGAGGGGCAGCAAGAGACCCAGTACTTC	CASSQEGQQETQYF
-	TRBJ2-1	TRBV6-5	15	once	TGTGCCAGCAGTTACTTTGGACTTTCCTACAATGAGCAGTTCTTC	CASSYFGLSYNEQFF
TRBD2	TRBJ2-7	TRBV7-9	14	-	TGTGCCAGCAGCTCAATCGGGGGGTCCTACGAGCAGTACTTC	CASSSIGGSYEQYF
TRBD1	TRBJ2-7	TRBV6-5	13	-	TGTGCCAGCATACGGGACAGAAGCTACGAGCAGTACTTC	CASIRDRSYEQYF
-	TRBJ1-1	TRBV5-4	11	-	TGTGCCATACAGAAGAACACTGAAGCTTTCTTT	CAIQKNTEAFF
TRBD2	TRBJ2-5	TRBV15	21	-	TGTGCCACCAGCAGAGATACCCCGATGTCTAGCGGGACTAACCGGGGAGAGACCCAGTACTTC	CATSRDTPMSSGTNRGETQYF
-	TRBJ2-7	TRBV2	13	-	TGTGCCAGCAGTGGTCGCAGGGACTACGAGCAGTACTTC	CASSGRRDYEQYF
TRBD1	TRBJ1-4	TRBV6-9	12	-	TGTGCCACCACAGGGGGCTGGGAAAAACTGTTTTTT	CATTGGWEKLFF
TRBD1	TRBJ1-2	TRBV7-6	15	-	TGTGCCAGCAGCTTTAGTGCCGGACAGGCCTATGGCTACACCTTC	CASSFSAGQAYGYTF
-	TRBJ1-5	TRBV19	19	-	TGTGCCAGTAGCAACCTCCCCTCCACTTCCGGTGCGGGTGGTCAGCCCCAGCATTTT	CASSNLPSTSGAGGQPQHF
TRBD2	TRBJ2-3	TRBV14	15	-	TGTGCCAGCAGCCAAGGACTAGCGGGCGCAGATACGCAGTATTTT	CASSQGLAGADTQYF
-	TRBJ2-2	TRBV3-1/TRBV3-2	16	-	TGTGCCAGCAATAATCACGGACAGGCGGGGACCGGGGAGCTGTTTTTT	CASNNHGQAGTGELFF
TRBD1	TRBJ2-7	TRBV5-4	13	-	TGTGCCAGCAGCATGGACAGGGGTTCCGAGCAGTACTTC	CASSMDRGSEQYF
TRBD1	TRBJ1-5	TRBV6-1	15	-	TGTGCCAGCAGTGAGGCCGGGACAGGGCCTCAGCCCCAGCATTTT	CASSEAGTGPQPQHF
-	TRBJ2-3	TRBV30	15	few	TGTGCCTGCCAGCGCTCGGCCACCAGCACAGATACGCAGTATTTT	CACQRSATSTDTQYF
TRBD1	TRBJ1-3	TRBV30	15	-	TGTGCCTGGAGTCTGGGGTCGACAGGGATTAACACCATATATTTT	CAWSLGSTGINTIYF
TRBD2	TRBJ2-1	TRBV9	16	-	TGTGCCAGCAGCCTAACTAGCGGGAGTTCCTACAATGAGCAGTTCTTC	CASSLTSGSSYNEQFF
-	TRBJ1-3	TRBV30	13	-	TGTGCCTGGAACGCAGTCTCTGGAAACACCATATATTTT	CAWNAVSGNTIYF
TRBD1	TRBJ1-2	TRBV6-5	14	-	TGTGCCAGCAGTTACTCGGAAAGGGGGCGAGGCTACACCTTC	CASSYSERGRGYTF
-	TRBJ1-5	TRBV19	12	-	TGTGCCATTGGGCCGTACTATCAGCCCCAGCATTTT	CAIGPYYQPQHF
TRBD2	TRBJ2-1	TRBV3-1/TRBV3-2	15	once	TGTGCCAGCAAACCATGGCGGGAGGGTCACAATGAGCAGTTCTTC	CASKPWREGHNEQFF
-	TRBJ1-2	TRBV15	15	-	TGTGCCACCAGCAGAGAGGGCAGAGCTAACTATGGCTACACCTTC	CATSREGRANYGYTF
TRBD2	TRBJ2-1	TRBV10-3	13	-	TGTGCCATCAGTGTAGGGCGGGGGAATGAGCAGTTCTTC	CAISVGRGNEQFF